Following are 21 T cell receptor beta chains from one sample sequenced in a study of CD8 T cells in ankylosing spondylitis. From the 5' RACE reads, TCRdb called clonotypes with MiXCR, one entry per CDR3 protein. The sample carries around 99,000 distinct CDR3 sequences, just under 9% recorded once. The specimen sequenced was blood, either unsorted or a sorted T cell fraction (not recorded which). The receptors come from a male donor with ankylosing spondylitis or in good health (not recorded which).

This clonotype has ten or more counts. This sequence joins TRBV30 and TRBJ1-5; D not resolved. Trimming left V 3 bases short and J 5 bases short, with 14 bases between. CDR1 GTSNPN and CDR2 SVGIG come from the germline V gene (reference sequence). The CDR3 is made up of 14 amino acids. For the CDR3, the DNA is TGTGCCTGGAGGGGAGACGGCTCCGATCAGCCCCAGCATTTT. This codes for CAWRGDGSDQPQHF.

This clonotype was found once. In nucleotides, the CDR3 is TGTGCTAGTGGTCAAGACTCTTGGGGGACAGATACGCAGTATTTT. Amino acid sequence: CASGQDSWGTDTQYF. This chain joins TRBV12-5 and TRBJ2-3; the D call may be TRBD1 or TRBD2 (5 bases each). This CDR3 is built from 15 residues. Germline lookup yields CDR1 LGHNT and CDR2 FRNRAP. The V end was cut by 5 bases, the J end by 3 bases, with 15 bases between.

In its sample, this clonotype was seen many times. The chain couples TRBV25-1 to TRBJ2-7; the D gene could be TRBD1 or TRBD2 (5 bases each). The length of the CDR3 is 14 residues. V lost 6 bases and J 2 bases, leaving 14 bases between the germline ends. The germline V gene encodes CDR1 MGHDK and CDR2 SYGVNS. CDR3 nucleotide sequence: TGTGCCAGCAGCTCCGGGACGGATCCCTACGAGCAGTACTTC. This sequence encodes CASSSGTDPYEQYF.

This clonotype was counted a few times. V is TRBV6-1 and J is TRBJ2-7; possibly TRBD2 for D (7 bases). Germline V lookup: CDR1 MNHNS, CDR2 SASEGT. The CDR3 runs 15 residues. V gave up 7 bases and J gave up 4 bases, with 20 bases separating them. The CDR3 nucleotides read TGTGCCAGCAACCGGCGGGGGCCCTCGACTTACGAGCAGTACTTC. Translating gives CASNRRGPSTYEQYF.

This clonotype was seen ten or more times. This sequence joins TRBV10-3 and TRBJ1-4; D gene unclear. Germline assignment: CDR1 ENHRY and CDR2 SYGVKD. The ends were cut back, 3 bases at V and 5 bases at J, with 7 bases in the middle. The CDR3 is 13 amino acids. The DNA of the CDR3 is TGTGCCATCAGTGAACAGCTGAATGAAAAACTGTTTTTT. Its translation: CAISEQLNEKLFF.

This clonotype was picked up many times. The rearrangement uses TRBV7-2 and TRBJ2-4; 7 bases match TRBD2. V shed 5 bases and J 3 bases; nucleotides not matched to a gene: 13. Germline CDR1 SGHTA, CDR2 FQGNSA. The CDR3 is made up of 17 amino acids. The CDR3 region has the DNA TGTGCCAGCAGCACCGGGGGGTCCATAAGGAACAAAAACATTCAGTACTTC. This gives the protein CASSTGGSIRNKNIQYF.

This clonotype has a count of ten or more. The gene calls are TRBV6-1 and TRBJ1-5; TRBD1 matches at 11 bases. Germline V gene sequence: CDR1 MNHNS, CDR2 SASEGT. CDR3 length: 17 amino acids. V dropped 6 bases and J dropped 1; count of bases not matched to a gene: 8. The chain's CDR3 is CASSRIWDRGSNQPQHF. For the CDR3, the DNA is TGTGCCAGCAGCCGAATTTGGGACAGGGGGAGCAATCAGCCCCAGCATTTT.

Many counts were recorded for this clonotype. V usage is TRBV6-9 and J usage is TRBJ2-1; 7 positions agree with TRBD2. Germline V gene data show CDR1 as MNHGY and CDR2 as SVAAGI. The length of the CDR3 is 17 residues. Germline trimming cut 6 bases from V and 6 bases from J; bases unmatched to any gene: 17. The CDR3: CASRLGLEEKNPNEQFF. The CDR3 nucleotides read TGTGCCAGCAGACTCGGACTAGAAGAGAAGAATCCCAATGAGCAGTTCTTC.

This clonotype came up many times. This chain connects TRBV20-1 to TRBJ2-3; D is undetermined. Germline V gene sequence: CDR1 DFQATT, CDR2 SNEGSKA (reference sequence). V lost 3 bases, J lost 8 bases, and 18 bases lay in between. The CDR3 extends over 14 amino acids. CDR3 residues: CSARRPSGPTTQYF. DNA for the CDR3: TGCAGTGCTAGGCGACCAAGTGGCCCTACTACGCAGTATTTT.

The chain couples TRBV5-6 to TRBJ2-3, with D hard to call. V gave up 5 bases and J gave up 6 bases, with 16 bases separating them. The CDR3 runs to 14 residues. Per germline, CDR1 SGHDT and CDR2 YYEEEE. The CDR3 nucleotides read TGTGCCAGCAGGCCAGACACTTTGAGGGATACGCAGTATTTT. Its translation is CASRPDTLRDTQYF.

This clonotype was counted many times. This rearrangement joins TRBV7-6 to TRBJ2-1, with D unresolved. Trimming cost V 0 bases and J 5 bases, with 8 bases left between them. Germline V lookup: CDR1 SGHVS, CDR2 FNYEAQ. CDR3 size: 14 residues. This chain's CDR3 is CASSLAGSNNEQFF. The DNA of the CDR3 is TGTGCCAGCAGCTTAGCTGGCAGTAACAATGAGCAGTTCTTC.

In regard to this clonotype: A much larger clone sits a single nucleotide away, making a read error possible. V usage is TRBV18 and J usage is TRBJ2-1, with 12 bases aligning to TRBD2. Germline CDR1 is KGHSH and CDR2 is LQKENI. This CDR3 spans 15 amino acids. The CDR3 spells CTSSPRTSGDNEQFF. CDR3 DNA sequence: TGTACCAGCTCACCAAGGACTAGCGGGGACAATGAGCAGTTCTTC. The full variable domain, rest sourced from reference TRBV18 and TRBJ2-1, is NAGVMQNPRHLVRRRGQEARLRCSPMKGHSHVYWYRQLPEEGLKFMVYLQKENIIDESGMPKERFSAEFPKEGPSILRIQQVVRGDSAAYFCTSSPRTSGDNEQFFGPGTRLTVL.

This clonotype has only one observation. V is TRBV7-9 and J is TRBJ1-5; D is unresolved. The V and J ends lost 0 bases and 5 bases respectively, with 5 bases between them. The CDR3 sequence is 13 residues long. Germline lookup yields CDR1 SEHNR and CDR2 FQNEAQ (reference sequence). Here the CDR3 DNA reads TGTGCCAGCAGCTTAGCAGTCCATCAGCCCCAGCATTTT. It encodes CASSLAVHQPQHF.

In its sample, this clonotype was seen many times. CDR3 sequence: CASSTGGSGELFF. The CDR3, as DNA: TGTGCCAGCAGCACCGGGGGATCCGGGGAGCTGTTTTTT. This sequence joins TRBV9 and TRBJ2-2; TRBD2 is a possible D gene (6 bases). The CDR3 runs 13 residues. Looked up from germline, CDR1 is SGDLS and CDR2 is YYNGEE. Trimming left V 4 bases short and J 6 bases short, with 10 bases between.

This clonotype was recorded many times. CDR3 sequence (DNA): TGTGCCAGCAGCGTAGGGGGCGGGGGGGCTACAGATACGCAGTATTTT. Encoded protein: CASSVGGGGATDTQYF. V is TRBV9 and J is TRBJ2-3; TRBD2 agrees at 9 bases. The CDR3 runs 16 residues. The germline V gene encodes CDR1 SGDLS and CDR2 YYNGEE. The V gene end was trimmed by 0 bases and the J gene end by 3 bases; junction bases not matched to a gene: 5.

This chain connects TRBV29-1 to TRBJ2-1; 8 nucleotides match TRBD1. Trimming cost V 0 bases and J 8 bases; bases outside gene matches: 6. Germline CDR1 is SQVTM and CDR2 is ANQGSEA. CDR3 length: 14 residues. CDR3 DNA: TGCAGCGTTGAAGACCGGGACAGGTCCGATGAGCAGTTCTTC. Translated: CSVEDRDRSDEQFF.

With regard to this clonotype: The DNA is left out, because the CDR3 cannot be placed on it with certainty; the CDR3 is given as TCRdb lists it. The chain uses TRBV20-1 and TRBJ2-5; the table calls TRBD1, which could not be checked here. Germline-derived CDR1 and CDR2 are DFQATT and SNEGSKA (reference sequence). The CDR3 is 16 residues long, ends included. Here the CDR3 reads CSARDSGQGIQETQYF.

This clonotype has at least ten counts. This chain connects TRBV12-3 or TRBV12-4 to TRBJ1-6; D unresolved. The CDR3 is 14 residues long. With 9 bases removed from V and 8 bases from J, the gap between germline ends came to 17 bases. The DNA of the CDR3 is TGTGCCAGTAGTAAAAGGAGGGTTGATTCACCCCTCCACTTT. Translation: CASSKRRVDSPLHF.

This clonotype was seen ten or more times. The rearrangement links TRBV28 to TRBJ1-1, with 10 bases identical to TRBD1. Trimming removed 5 bases from V and 5 bases from J; junction bases left unmatched: 14. The CDR3 has 17 residues. Germline loops: CDR1 MDHEN, CDR2 SYDVKM. The CDR3 sequence is CASSRTGGKRQRTEAFF. CDR3 coding DNA: TGTGCCAGCAGTCGGACAGGGGGAAAGAGACAGAGGACTGAAGCTTTCTTT.

In its sample, this clonotype was seen many times. The chain is built from TRBV6-5 and TRBJ2-5; 10 bases line up with TRBD2. Germline V gives CDR1 MNHEY, CDR2 SVGAGI. Losses at the gene ends were 6 bases for V and 1 base for J; bases not matched to a gene: 2. There are 14 residues in the CDR3. The DNA for the CDR3 is TGTGCCAGCAGGTTAGCGGGGGGCCAAGAGACCCAGTACTTC. Translating it yields CASRLAGGQETQYF.

There are many counts of this clonotype. V usage is TRBV29-1 and J usage is TRBJ2-3; D is unresolved. This CDR3 has 10 amino acids. The V and J ends lost 2 bases and 6 bases respectively, with 3 bases between them. CDR1 is SQVTM, CDR2 ANQGSEA, per germline. CDR3 sequence reads: CSVERDTQYF. The CDR3 nucleotides are TGCAGCGTTGAACGGGATACGCAGTATTTT.